This TCR beta chain was sequenced in a study of blood T cell repertoires in COVID-19. Across the whole study: The origin of the acute and convalescent COVID-19 samples was the United States, Italy and Spain. In each case, the material was cDNA or gDNA derived from T cells, B-cell-depleted T cells, or PBMCs.

Original handling: Cell counts per sample came from amplifying reference gene primers. Profiled with immunoSEQ multiplex PCR; TCRdb holds only in-frame clones, not every one. V and J calls and clone size are those listed in that table; D and trimming were worked out from the DNA. Of more than 95,000 clones listed, about 84% are singletons. Germline CDR1 reads MNHEY; CDR2 reads SMNVEV (reference sequence). The ends were cut back, 6 bases at V and 5 bases at J, with 16 bases in the middle. The CDR3 has 14 amino acids. The chain joins TRBV27 to TRBJ1-1, with unresolved D. This TCR was sampled from a human donor in a cohort sampled during active COVID-19. Sequencing was carried out using peripheral blood. CDR3 region: CASRGLGGETEAFF. The CDR3 coding sequence is TGTGCCAGCAGGGGGTTGGGAGGAGAGACTGAAGCTTTCTTT.